Sequencing of this TCR beta chain was carried out in a study of cytomegalovirus exposure and HLA in healthy donors. The study, taken as a whole, reports: Immune exposure information available was restricted to CMV serostatus. The productive fraction for most TCR beta V segments was about 87% or about 30% in an earlier analysis. Researchers reportedly found TCR beta sequences accurately predicted most subjects' HLA-A and HLA-B alleles.

As regards this clone: The antigen is unknown.

The primer mix had 60 Vbeta and 13 Jbeta primers. In the authors' methods: Later, about 80 million unique TCR beta chains were counted in an analysis, and roughly 11 million of them were shared. The method was immunoSEQ multiplex PCR; TCRdb's version includes in-frame clones alone and lacks a portion of them. V and J calls and clone size are given by that table; D and trimming were obtained from the DNA. The sample lists 90,000 to 150,000 clones; around 77% were seen once. The V gene's germline CDR1 is SGHAT and CDR2 FQNNGV. The CDR3 loop spans 14 amino acids. Trimming removed 1 base from V and 13 bases from J; junction bases left unmatched: 9.

Sequenced material: PBMCs. The clonotype comes from a middle-aged man in good health and CMV-seropositive. V usage is TRBV11-2 and J usage is TRBJ2-2, with 7 bases fitting TRBD2. In DNA form, the CDR3 reads TGTGCCAGCAGCTTAGGGGGATTTTCGGGAGGGCTGTTTTTT. Translation gives CASSLGGFSGGLFF.